The 5 T cell receptor beta chains presented below share a single source sample, sequenced in a study of blood T cells in healthy people across ages. Through a sample-barcoded 5' primer and a J-beta primer mix, a second PCR was run for roughly 7 to 12 cycles. TCRdb re-called the 5' RACE reads through MiXCR, storing one row per CDR3 protein. The sample carries around 990,000 distinct CDR3 sequences, roughly a quarter recorded once. These data also formed part of another study, on T cells of mothers and their children.

The sequenced material came from blood. All receptors derive from a girl under 10 years old in good health.

The V gene is TRBV3-1, the J gene TRBJ2-1, with 7 nucleotides matching TRBD1. Germline assignment: CDR1 LGHDT and CDR2 YNNKEL (reference sequence). This CDR3 has 13 amino acids. V was pared by 5 bases and J by 8 bases, with 6 bases of the junction left unmatched. CDR3 loop: CASSSRGNDEQFF. CDR3 nucleotides: TGTGCCAGCAGCTCCAGGGGGAATGATGAGCAGTTCTTC.

In this sample, this clonotype turned up a few times. V and J are TRBV27 and TRBJ2-4; D is ambiguous. The CDR3 extends over 14 amino acids. Trimming left V 4 bases short and J 7 bases short, with 14 bases between. The germline CDR1 and CDR2 sequences are MNHEY and SMNVEV (reference sequence). This CDR3 is CASSSQNFFNIQYF. CDR3 nucleotide sequence: TGTGCCAGCAGTTCCCAAAACTTCTTTAACATTCAGTACTTC.

This clonotype was recorded a few times. The rearrangement joins TRBV6-2 or TRBV6-3 to TRBJ2-4; D may be TRBD2 (6 bases). This CDR3 comprises 14 residues. The germline V gene has CDR1 MNHEY and CDR2 SVGEGT. V lost 6 bases and J 9 bases, leaving 18 bases between the germline ends. For the CDR3, the DNA is TGTGCCAGCAGCAGGGACTGGGGGTCGGGCATTCAGTACTTC. This translates into CASSRDWGSGIQYF.

This clonotype was detected only a few times. V and J are TRBV6-5 and TRBJ1-2; no firm D call. Germline CDR1 reads MNHEY; CDR2 reads SVGAGI. The CDR3 consists of 13 residues. Trimming took 2 bases from V and 3 from J, leaving 7 bases between them. The CDR3 DNA follows: TGTGCCAGCAGTTACCTCTCGGACTATGGCTACACCTTC. Its protein is CASSYLSDYGYTF.

The rearrangement joins TRBV5-1 to TRBJ2-1, with D unclear. CDR1 and CDR2 (germline): SGHRS, YFSETQ. The CDR3 consists of 17 residues. V lost 0 bases and J 0 bases, leaving 13 bases between the germline ends. CDR3 protein: CASSLAPGGSSYNEQFF. The CDR3, as DNA: TGCGCCAGCAGCTTGGCCCCAGGCGGAAGCTCCTACAATGAGCAGTTCTTC.